A single sample gave rise to the 10 T cell receptor beta chains below, sequenced in a study of shared clonotypes between healthy human individuals. The data were produced by immunoSEQ multiplex PCR, yet TCRdb's version contains in-frame clones alone and is incomplete. The sample consists of roughly 1,500,000 clones, approximately 98.5% of them appearing once. The sequenced sample consisted of naive CD4+ T cells sorted from blood. Subset: CD45RA+ positively selected. All receptors come from a man aged 25 to 40 in good health.

This chain joins TRBV5-1 and TRBJ2-7; 9 nucleotides match TRBD2. The CDR3 contains 16 residues. The germline gives CDR1 SGHRS, CDR2 YFSETQ. V gave up 2 bases and J gave up 2 bases; unmatched junction bases: 8. The CDR3 is CASSFSGSISPYEQYF. For the CDR3, the DNA is TGCGCCAGCAGCTTTAGCGGGAGCATCTCCCCCTACGAGCAGTACTTC.

The chain recombines TRBV5-1 with TRBJ1-5, with a weak D call TRBD1 (5 bases). V was pared by 2 bases and J by 4 bases, with 13 bases between. The germline gives CDR1 SGHRS, CDR2 YFSETQ. The CDR3 contains 15 residues. The CDR3 spells CASSFEGGANQPQHF. CDR3 coding DNA: TGCGCCAGCAGCTTTGAAGGTGGGGCTAATCAGCCCCAGCATTTT.

The chain links TRBV18 to TRBJ2-3; D is ambiguous. Germline lookup yields CDR1 KGHSH and CDR2 LQKENI. The length of the CDR3 is 14 residues. The V and J ends lost 0 bases and 3 bases respectively, with 7 bases between them. CDR3 in amino acids: CASSPPTLTDTQYF. The CDR3, as DNA: TGTGCCAGCTCACCACCGACCCTAACAGATACGCAGTATTTT.

Regarding this clone: Other DNA sequences in the sample encode the same CDR3. The chain recombines TRBV5-1 with TRBJ1-5; D remains unclear. V shed 0 bases and J shed 0 bases, with 7 bases lying between them. The CDR3 covers 15 residues. Germline values: CDR1 SGHRS, CDR2 YFSETQ. CDR3 nucleotide sequence: TGCGCCAGCAGCTTGGACTCTTATAGCAATCAGCCCCAGCATTTT. Its protein is CASSLDSYSNQPQHF. Complete variable domain (other parts from reference TRBV5-1 and TRBJ1-5): KAGVTQTPRYLIKTRGQQVTLSCSPISGHRSVSWYQQTPGQGLQFLFEYFSETQRNKGNFPGRFSGRQFSNSRSEMNVSTLELGDSALYLCASSLDSYSNQPQHFGDGTRLSIL.

The J gene is TRBJ2-3, the V gene TRBV18; TRBD2 matches 12 bases. Germline values: CDR1 KGHSH, CDR2 LQKENI. Trimming cost V 2 bases and J 12 bases; bases outside gene matches: 9. This CDR3 is 15 amino acids long. DNA of the CDR3: TGTGCCAGCTCACCAATGGGACTAGCGGGTGAGGGTCAGTATTTT. It yields the protein CASSPMGLAGEGQYF.

The chain employs TRBV10-3 and TRBJ2-2; D is unclear. From germline, CDR1 is ENHRY and CDR2 SYGVKD. V shed 4 bases and J shed 5 bases, with 5 bases lying between them. CDR3 size: 12 residues. DNA for the CDR3: TGTGCCATCAGTGTGAAGACCGGGGAGCTGTTTTTT. Translated, it gives CAISVKTGELFF.

Points on this clone: The identical CDR3 is also encoded by other nucleotide sequences in the sample. The J gene is TRBJ2-7, the V gene TRBV9, with a possible D match to TRBD2 (5 bases). CDR3 length: 14 amino acids. V was pared by 0 bases and J by 2 bases, with 9 bases between. Per the germline V gene, CDR1 is SGDLS and CDR2 is YYNGEE. CDR3 sequence (DNA): TGTGCCAGCAGCGTAGTGGACGGGACCTACGAGCAGTACTTC. This encodes CASSVVDGTYEQYF. Full variable domain (missing parts from reference TRBV9 and TRBJ2-7): DSGVTQTPKHLITATGQRVTLRCSPRSGDLSVYWYQQSLDQGLQFLIQYYNGEERAKGNILERFSAQQFPDLHSELNLSSLELGDSALYFCASSVVDGTYEQYFGPGTRLTVT.

Worth noting for this clone: In the same sample, other DNA sequences code for this CDR3. Written as DNA, the CDR3 is TGTGCCAGTTCCAGAACCCCCTACGAGCAGTACTTC. As protein: CASSRTPYEQYF. The chain recombines TRBV19 with TRBJ2-7; D remains unclear. The CDR3 is 12 residues long. Germline CDR1 reads LNHDA; CDR2 reads SQIVND (reference sequence). The ends were cut back, 8 bases at V and 2 bases at J, with 10 bases in the middle.

V usage is TRBV28 and J usage is TRBJ1-2; D is unresolved. The CDR3 loop spans 10 amino acids. Germline V CDR1 and CDR2: MDHEN, SYDVKM. With 5 bases removed from V and 8 bases from J, the gap between germline ends came to 6 bases. The CDR3 DNA reads as TGTGCCAGCAGTGGGTTGGGCTACACCTTC. Protein sequence: CASSGLGYTF.

The chain employs TRBV2 and TRBJ2-3, with TRBD1 matching over 7 bases. Germline CDR1 and CDR2: SNHLY and FYNNEI. The CDR3 length is 14 residues. The V segment lost 4 bases and the J segment 7 bases; nucleotides outside the gene matches: 8. In nucleotides, the CDR3 is TGTGCCAGCAGTGCCGCGACAGGGTCGAATACGCAGTATTTT. Its translation is CASSAATGSNTQYF.